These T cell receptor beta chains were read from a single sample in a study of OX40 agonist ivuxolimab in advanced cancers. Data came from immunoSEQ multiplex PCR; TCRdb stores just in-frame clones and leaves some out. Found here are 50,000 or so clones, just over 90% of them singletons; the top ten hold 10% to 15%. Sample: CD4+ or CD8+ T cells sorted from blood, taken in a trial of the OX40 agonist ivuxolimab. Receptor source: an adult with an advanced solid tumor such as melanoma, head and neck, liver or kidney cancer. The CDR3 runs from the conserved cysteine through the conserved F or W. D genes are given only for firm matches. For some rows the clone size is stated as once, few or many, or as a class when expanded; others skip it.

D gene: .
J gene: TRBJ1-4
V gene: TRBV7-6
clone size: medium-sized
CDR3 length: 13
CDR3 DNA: TGTGCCAGCAGCCAGGGTCCGGGGGAAAAACTGTTTTTT
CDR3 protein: CASSQGPGEKLFF

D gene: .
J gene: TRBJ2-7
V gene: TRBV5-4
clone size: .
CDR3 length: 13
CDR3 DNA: TGTGCCAGCAGCTTGAAGAGCTCCTACGAGCAGTACTTC
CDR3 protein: CASSLKSSYEQYF

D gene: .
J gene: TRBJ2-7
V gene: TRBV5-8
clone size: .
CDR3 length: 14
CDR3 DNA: TGTGCCAGCAGCTTGAGAGGCAGCACTAAAATTCGGTACTTC
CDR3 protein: CASSLRGSTKIRYF

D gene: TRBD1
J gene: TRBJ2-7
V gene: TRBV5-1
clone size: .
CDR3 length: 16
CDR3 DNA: TGCGCCAGCAGCTTAGGGACAGGGGGCTCAGGCTACGAGCAGTACTTC
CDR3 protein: CASSLGTGGSGYEQYF

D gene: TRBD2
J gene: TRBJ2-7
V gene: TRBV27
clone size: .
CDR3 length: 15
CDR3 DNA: TGTGCCAGCAGTTTCTACGGGAGGCCTTACTACGAGCAGTACTTC
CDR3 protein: CASSFYGRPYYEQYF

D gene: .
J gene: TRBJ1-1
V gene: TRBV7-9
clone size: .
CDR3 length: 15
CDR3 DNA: TGTGCCAGCAGCTTTGGGGACGCCCGTAACACTGAAGCTTTCTTT
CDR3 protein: CASSFGDARNTEAFF

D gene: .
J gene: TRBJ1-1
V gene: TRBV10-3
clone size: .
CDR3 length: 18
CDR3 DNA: TGTGCCATCAGTGGGTCGGGACAAATCACAGGGTTGAACACTGAAGCTTTCTTT
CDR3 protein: CAISGSGQITGLNTEAFF

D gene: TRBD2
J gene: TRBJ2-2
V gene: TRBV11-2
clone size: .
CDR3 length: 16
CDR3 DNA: TGTGCCAGCAACCTTCTAGCGGGAGTTGGTCTAAGGGAGCTGTTTTTT
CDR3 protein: CASNLLAGVGLRELFF

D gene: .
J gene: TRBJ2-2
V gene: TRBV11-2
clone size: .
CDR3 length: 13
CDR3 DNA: TGTGCCAGCAGCATGAGGGTAACCGGGGAGCTGTTTTTT
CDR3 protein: CASSMRVTGELFF

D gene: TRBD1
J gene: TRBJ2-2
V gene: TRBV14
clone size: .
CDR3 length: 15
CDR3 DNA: TGTGCCAGCAGCCCCCGAGGGGGCAGGACCGGGGAGCTGTTTTTT
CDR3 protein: CASSPRGGRTGELFF

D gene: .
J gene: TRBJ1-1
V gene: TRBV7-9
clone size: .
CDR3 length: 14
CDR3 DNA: TGTGCCAGCAGCTTAGAGGGGACGAACACTGAAGCTTTCTTT
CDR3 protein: CASSLEGTNTEAFF

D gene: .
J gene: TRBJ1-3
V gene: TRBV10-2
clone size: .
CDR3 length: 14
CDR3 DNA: TGCGCCAGCAGTGTAACGACGGATGGAAACACCATATATTTT
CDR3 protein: CASSVTTDGNTIYF

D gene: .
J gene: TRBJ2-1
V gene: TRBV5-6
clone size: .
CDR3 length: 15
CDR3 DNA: TGTGCCAGCAGCTTCGAAGGGTTGGGCTACAATGAGCAGTTCTTC
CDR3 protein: CASSFEGLGYNEQFF

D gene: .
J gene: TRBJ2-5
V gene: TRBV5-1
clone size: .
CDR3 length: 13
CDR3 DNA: TGCGCCAGCTCTGAACCAGCGGAAGAGACCCAGTACTTC
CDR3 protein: CASSEPAEETQYF

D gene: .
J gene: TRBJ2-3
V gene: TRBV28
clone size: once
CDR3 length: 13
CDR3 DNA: TGTGCCAGCAGCCCAGGGTCCACAGATACGCAGTATTTT
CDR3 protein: CASSPGSTDTQYF

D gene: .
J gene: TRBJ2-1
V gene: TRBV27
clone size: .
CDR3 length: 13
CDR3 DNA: TGTGCCAGCAGTCCACGACAGTACAATGAGCAGTTCTTC
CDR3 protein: CASSPRQYNEQFF

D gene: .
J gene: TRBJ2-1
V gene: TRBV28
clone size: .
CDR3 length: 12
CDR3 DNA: TGTGCCAGCGGCTCATCCTACAATGAGCAGTTCTTC
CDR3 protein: CASGSSYNEQFF

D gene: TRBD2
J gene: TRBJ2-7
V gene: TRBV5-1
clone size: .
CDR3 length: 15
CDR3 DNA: TGCGCCAGCAGGGCCGAAAAGCGGGAGAGCCACGAGCAGTACTTC
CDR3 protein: CASRAEKRESHEQYF

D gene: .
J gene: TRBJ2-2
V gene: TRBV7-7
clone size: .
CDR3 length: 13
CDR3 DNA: TGTGCTAGCAGCTTAGGGGTGGACGGGGAGCTGTTTTTT
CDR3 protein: CASSLGVDGELFF

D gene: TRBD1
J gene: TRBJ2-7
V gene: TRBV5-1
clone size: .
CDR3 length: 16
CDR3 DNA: TGCGCCAGCAGCTCGCGGCGGGACAGGGACCTTTACGAGCAGTACTTC
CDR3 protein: CASSSRRDRDLYEQYF

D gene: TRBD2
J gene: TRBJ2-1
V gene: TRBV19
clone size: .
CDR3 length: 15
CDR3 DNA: TGTGCCAGTAGTATTTTCCGCTTAGCGGGAGTCGAGCAGTTCTTC
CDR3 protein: CASSIFRLAGVEQFF

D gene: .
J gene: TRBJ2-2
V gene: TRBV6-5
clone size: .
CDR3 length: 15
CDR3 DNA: TGTGCCAGCAGCCACTGGGACCCCGAGATCGGGGAGCTGTTTTTT
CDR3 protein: CASSHWDPEIGELFF

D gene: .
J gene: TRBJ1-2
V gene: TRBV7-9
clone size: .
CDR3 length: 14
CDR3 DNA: TGTGCCAGCAGCTTAGCGGGAACCGTATATGGCTACACCTTC
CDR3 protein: CASSLAGTVYGYTF

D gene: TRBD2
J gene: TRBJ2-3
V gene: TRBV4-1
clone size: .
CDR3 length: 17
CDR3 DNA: TGCGCCAGCAGCCAAGATCGTTACGGGGGGGATAGAGATACGCAGTATTTT
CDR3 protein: CASSQDRYGGDRDTQYF

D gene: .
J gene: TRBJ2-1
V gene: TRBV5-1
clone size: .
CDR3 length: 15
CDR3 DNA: TGCGCCAGCAGCTTGCCCGGGGCTAGCTACAATGAGCAGTTCTTC
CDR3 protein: CASSLPGASYNEQFF

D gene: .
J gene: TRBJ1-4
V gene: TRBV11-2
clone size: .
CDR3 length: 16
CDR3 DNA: TGTGCCAGCAGCCCCCTGGTAGACAGCGGGGGTGAAAAACTGTTTTTT
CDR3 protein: CASSPLVDSGGEKLFF

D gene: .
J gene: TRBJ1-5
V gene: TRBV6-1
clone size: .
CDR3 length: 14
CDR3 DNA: TGTGCCACAGAGCAGGGATATAGCAATCAGCCCCAGCATTTT
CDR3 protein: CATEQGYSNQPQHF

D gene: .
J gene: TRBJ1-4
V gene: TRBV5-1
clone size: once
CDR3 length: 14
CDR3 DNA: TGCGCCAGCAGCTTGTCCCCCCACGGAGAAAAACTGTTTTTT
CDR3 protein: CASSLSPHGEKLFF

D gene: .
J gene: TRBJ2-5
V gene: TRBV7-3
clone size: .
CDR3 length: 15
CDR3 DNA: TGTGCCAGCAGCCCCGAATGGACAGATCAAGAGACCCAGTACTTC
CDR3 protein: CASSPEWTDQETQYF

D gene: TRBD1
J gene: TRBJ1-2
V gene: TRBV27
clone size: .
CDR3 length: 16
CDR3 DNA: TGTGCCAGCAGTCCTGATCCCGGCAGGGGGCGACGTGGCTACACCTTC
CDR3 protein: CASSPDPGRGRRGYTF

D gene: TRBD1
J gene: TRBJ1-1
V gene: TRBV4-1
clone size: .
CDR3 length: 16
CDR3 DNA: TGCGCCAGCAGCCACGACAGGGGGCTGGACAACACTGAAGCTTTCTTT
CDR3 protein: CASSHDRGLDNTEAFF

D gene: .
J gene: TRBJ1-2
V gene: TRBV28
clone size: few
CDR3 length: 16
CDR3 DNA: TGTGCCAGCACCGAAGGGTCGACAGTACAGACCTATGGCTACACCTTC
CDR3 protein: CASTEGSTVQTYGYTF

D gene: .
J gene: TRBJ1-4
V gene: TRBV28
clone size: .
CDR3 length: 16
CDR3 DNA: TGTGCCAGCAGTTTACCGGGGGGGATAACTAATGAAAAACTGTTTTTT
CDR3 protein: CASSLPGGITNEKLFF

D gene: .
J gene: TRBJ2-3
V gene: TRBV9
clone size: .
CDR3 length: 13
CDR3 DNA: TGTGCCAGCAGCGTAGATTTGAGGGAACGGCAGTATTTT
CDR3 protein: CASSVDLRERQYF

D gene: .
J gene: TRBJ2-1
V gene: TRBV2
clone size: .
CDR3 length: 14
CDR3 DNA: TGTGCCAGCAGTGAGGGCAACGCCCAAAATGAGCAGTTCTTC
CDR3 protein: CASSEGNAQNEQFF

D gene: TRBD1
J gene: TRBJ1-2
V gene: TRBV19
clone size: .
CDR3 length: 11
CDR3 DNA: TGTGCCAGTAGTCCAGGGGGAGGCTACACCTTC
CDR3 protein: CASSPGGGYTF

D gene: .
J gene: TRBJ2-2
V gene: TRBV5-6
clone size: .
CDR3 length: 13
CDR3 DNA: TGTGCCAGCAGCTTGGTGGTCACCGGGGAGCTGTTTTTT
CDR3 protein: CASSLVVTGELFF

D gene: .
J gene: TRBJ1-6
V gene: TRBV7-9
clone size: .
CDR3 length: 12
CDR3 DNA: TGTGCCAGCAGCTACAGCAATTCACCCCTCCACTTT
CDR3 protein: CASSYSNSPLHF

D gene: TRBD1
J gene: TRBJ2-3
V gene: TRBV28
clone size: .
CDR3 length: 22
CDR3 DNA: TGTGCCAGCAGACCCTCCACCTGGACAGGGACAGTGACGGGGAAACTCACAGATACGCAGTATTTT
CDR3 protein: CASRPSTWTGTVTGKLTDTQYF

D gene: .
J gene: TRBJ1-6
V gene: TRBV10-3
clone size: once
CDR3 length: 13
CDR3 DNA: TGTGCCATCAGTGACGAGTATAATTCACCCCTCCACTTT
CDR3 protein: CAISDEYNSPLHF

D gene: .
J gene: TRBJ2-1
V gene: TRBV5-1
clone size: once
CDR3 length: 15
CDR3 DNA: TGCGCCAGCAGCCAAACGACAGGCTCCTACAATGAGCAGTTCTTC
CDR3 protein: CASSQTTGSYNEQFF